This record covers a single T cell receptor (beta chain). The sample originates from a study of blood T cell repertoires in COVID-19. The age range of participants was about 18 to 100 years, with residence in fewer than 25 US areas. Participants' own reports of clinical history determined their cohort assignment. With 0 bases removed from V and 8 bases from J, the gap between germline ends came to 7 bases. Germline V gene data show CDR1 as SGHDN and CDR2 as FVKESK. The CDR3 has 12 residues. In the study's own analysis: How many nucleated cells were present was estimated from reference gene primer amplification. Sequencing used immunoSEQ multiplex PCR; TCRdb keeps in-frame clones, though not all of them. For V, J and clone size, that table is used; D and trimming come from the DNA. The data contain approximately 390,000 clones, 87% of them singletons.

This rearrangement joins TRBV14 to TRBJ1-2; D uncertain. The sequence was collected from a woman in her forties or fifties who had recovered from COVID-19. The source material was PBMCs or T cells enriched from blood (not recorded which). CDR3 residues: CASSQDRTGYTF. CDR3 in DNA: TGTGCCAGCAGCCAAGATCGAACAGGCTACACCTTC.